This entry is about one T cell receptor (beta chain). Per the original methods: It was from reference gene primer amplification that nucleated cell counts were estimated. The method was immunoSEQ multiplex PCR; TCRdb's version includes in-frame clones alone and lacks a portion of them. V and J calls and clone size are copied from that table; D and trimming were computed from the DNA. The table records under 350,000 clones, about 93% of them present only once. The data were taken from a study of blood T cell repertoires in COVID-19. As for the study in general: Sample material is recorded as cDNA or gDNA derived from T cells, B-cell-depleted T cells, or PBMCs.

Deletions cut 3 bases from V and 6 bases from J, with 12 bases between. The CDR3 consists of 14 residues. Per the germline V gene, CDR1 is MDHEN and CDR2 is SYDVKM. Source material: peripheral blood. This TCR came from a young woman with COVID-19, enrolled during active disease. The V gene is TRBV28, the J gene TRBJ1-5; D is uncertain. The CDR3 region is CASSLGGFSQPQHF. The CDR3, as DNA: TGTGCCAGCAGTTTGGGAGGGTTCAGTCAGCCCCAGCATTTT.